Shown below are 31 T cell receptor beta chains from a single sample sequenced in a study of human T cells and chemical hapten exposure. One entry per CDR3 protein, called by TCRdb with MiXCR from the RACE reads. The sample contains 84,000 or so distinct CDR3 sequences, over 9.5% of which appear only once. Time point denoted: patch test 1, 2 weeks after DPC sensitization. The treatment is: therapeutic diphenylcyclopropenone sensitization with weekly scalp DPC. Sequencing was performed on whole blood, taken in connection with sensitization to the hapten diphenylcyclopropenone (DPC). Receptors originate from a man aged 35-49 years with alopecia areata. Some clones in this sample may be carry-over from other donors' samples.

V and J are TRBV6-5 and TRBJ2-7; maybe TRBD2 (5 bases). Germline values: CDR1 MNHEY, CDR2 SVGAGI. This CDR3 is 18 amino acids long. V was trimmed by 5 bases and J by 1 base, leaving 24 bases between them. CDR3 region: CASSRRGGRLAISYEQYF. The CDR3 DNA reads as TGTGCCAGCAGTCGTCGAGGAGGCCGGTTAGCGATATCCTACGAGCAGTACTTC.

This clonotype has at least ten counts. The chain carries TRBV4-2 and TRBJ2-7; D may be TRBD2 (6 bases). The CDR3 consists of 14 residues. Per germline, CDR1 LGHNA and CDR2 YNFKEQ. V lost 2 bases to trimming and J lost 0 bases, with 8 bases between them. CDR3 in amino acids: CASSQLAPSYEQYF. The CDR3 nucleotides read TGTGCCAGCAGCCAACTAGCGCCCTCCTACGAGCAGTACTTC.

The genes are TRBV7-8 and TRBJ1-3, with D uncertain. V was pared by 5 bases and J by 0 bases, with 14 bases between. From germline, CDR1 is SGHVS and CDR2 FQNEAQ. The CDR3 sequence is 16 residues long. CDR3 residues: CASSAMGRSSGNTIYF. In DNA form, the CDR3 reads TGTGCCAGCAGCGCCATGGGCAGGAGCTCTGGAAACACCATATATTTT.

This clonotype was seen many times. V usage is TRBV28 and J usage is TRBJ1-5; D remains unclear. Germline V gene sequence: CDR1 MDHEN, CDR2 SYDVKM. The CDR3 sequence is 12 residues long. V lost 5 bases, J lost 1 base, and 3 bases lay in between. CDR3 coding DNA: TGTGCCAGCAGTATAAGCAATCAGCCCCAGCATTTT. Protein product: CASSISNQPQHF.

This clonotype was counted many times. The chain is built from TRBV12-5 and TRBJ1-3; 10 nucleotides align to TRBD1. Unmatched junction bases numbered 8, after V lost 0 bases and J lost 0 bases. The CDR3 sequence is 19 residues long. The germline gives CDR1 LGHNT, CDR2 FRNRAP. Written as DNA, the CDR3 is TGTGCTAGTGGTTTGGTACTGGGGACAGGGGCACTCTCTGGAAACACCATATATTTT. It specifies CASGLVLGTGALSGNTIYF. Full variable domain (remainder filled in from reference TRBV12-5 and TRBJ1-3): DARVTQTPRHKVTEMGQEVTMRCQPILGHNTVFWYRQTMMQGLELLAYFRNRAPLDDSGMPKDRFSAEMPDATLATLKIQPSEPRDSAVYFCASGLVLGTGALSGNTIYFGEGSWLTVV.

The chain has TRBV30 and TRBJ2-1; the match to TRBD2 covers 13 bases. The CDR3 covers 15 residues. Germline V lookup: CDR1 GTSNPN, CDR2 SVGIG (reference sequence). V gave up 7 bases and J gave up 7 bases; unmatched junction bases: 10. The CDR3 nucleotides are TGTGCCTTAAGACTAGCGGGAGGATTTATGAATGAGCAGTTCTTC. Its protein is CALRLAGGFMNEQFF.

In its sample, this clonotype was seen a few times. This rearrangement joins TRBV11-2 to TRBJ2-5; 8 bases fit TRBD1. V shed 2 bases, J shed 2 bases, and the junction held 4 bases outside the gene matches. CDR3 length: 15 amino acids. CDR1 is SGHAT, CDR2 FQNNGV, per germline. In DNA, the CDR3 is TGTGCCAGCAGCTTAATAGGACAGGGACAAGAGACCCAGTACTTC. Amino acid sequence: CASSLIGQGQETQYF.

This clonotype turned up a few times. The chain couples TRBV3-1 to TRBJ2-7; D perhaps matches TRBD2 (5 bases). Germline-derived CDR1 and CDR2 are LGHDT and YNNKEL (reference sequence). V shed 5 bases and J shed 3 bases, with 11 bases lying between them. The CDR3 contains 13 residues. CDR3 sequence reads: CASSNSEGYEQYF. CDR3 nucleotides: TGTGCCAGCAGCAACTCCGAGGGCTACGAGCAGTACTTC.

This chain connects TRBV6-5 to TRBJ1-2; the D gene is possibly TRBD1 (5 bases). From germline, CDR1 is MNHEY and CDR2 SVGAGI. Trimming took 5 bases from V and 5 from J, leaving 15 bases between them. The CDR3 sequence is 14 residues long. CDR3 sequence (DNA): TGTGCCAGCAGTCGAGGGGCCGGCGGTTATGGCTACACCTTC. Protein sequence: CASSRGAGGYGYTF.

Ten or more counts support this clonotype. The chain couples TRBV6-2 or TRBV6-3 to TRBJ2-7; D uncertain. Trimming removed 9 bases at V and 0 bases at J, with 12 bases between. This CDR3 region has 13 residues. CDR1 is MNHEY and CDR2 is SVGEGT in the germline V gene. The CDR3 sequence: CASTRTHSYEQYF. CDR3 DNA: TGTGCCAGTACCCGGACGCACTCCTACGAGCAGTACTTC.

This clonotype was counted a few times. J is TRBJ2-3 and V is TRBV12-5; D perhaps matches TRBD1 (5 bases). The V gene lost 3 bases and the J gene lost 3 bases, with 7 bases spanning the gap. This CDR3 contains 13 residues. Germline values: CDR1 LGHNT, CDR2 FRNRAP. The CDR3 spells CASGFKGTDTQYF. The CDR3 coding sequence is TGTGCTAGTGGTTTCAAGGGGACAGATACGCAGTATTTT.

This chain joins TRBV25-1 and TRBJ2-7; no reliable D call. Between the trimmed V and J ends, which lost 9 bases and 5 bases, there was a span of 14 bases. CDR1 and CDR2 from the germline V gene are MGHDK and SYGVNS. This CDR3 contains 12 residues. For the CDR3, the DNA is TGTGCCAGTTCCCGGCTGGCCCACGAGCAGTACTTC. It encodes CASSRLAHEQYF.

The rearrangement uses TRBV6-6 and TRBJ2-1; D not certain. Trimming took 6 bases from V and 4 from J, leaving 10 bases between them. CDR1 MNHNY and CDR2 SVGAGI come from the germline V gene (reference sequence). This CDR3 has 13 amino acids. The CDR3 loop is CASSQTLYNEQFF. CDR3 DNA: TGTGCCAGCAGCCAGACCCTATACAATGAGCAGTTCTTC.

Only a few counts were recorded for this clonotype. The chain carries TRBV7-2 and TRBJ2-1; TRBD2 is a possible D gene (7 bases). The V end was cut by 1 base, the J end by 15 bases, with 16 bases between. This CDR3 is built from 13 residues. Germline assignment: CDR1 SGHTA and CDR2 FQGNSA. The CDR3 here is CASSLVGGGGPFF. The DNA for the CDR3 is TGTGCCAGCAGCTTAGTCGGGGGAGGGGGTCCGTTCTTC.

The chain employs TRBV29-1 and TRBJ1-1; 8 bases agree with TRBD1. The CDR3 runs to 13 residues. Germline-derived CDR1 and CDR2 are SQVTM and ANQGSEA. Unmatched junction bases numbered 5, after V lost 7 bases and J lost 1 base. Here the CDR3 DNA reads TGCAGCGCCATGACAGGGGCGAACACTGAAGCTTTCTTT. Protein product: CSAMTGANTEAFF.

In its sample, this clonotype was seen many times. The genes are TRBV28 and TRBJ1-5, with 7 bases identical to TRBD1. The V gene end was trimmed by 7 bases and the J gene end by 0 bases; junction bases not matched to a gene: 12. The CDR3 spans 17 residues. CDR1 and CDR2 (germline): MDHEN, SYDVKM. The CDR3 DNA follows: TGTGCCAGCAAGGGCAGGGGGTTCGGGGGTAGCAATCAGCCCCAGCATTTT. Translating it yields CASKGRGFGGSNQPQHF. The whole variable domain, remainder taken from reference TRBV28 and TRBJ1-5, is DVKVTQSSRYLVKRTGEKVFLECVQDMDHENMFWYRQDPGLGLRLIYFSYDVKMKEKGDIPEGYSVSREKKERFSLILESASTNQTSMYLCASKGRGFGGSNQPQHFGDGTRLSIL.

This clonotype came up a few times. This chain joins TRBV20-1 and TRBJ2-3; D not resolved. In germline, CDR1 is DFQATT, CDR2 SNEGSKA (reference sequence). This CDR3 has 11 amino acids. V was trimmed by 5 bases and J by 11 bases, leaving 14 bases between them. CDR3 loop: CSAGAPHGQYF. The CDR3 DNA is TGCAGTGCTGGAGCCCCCCATGGGCAGTATTTT.

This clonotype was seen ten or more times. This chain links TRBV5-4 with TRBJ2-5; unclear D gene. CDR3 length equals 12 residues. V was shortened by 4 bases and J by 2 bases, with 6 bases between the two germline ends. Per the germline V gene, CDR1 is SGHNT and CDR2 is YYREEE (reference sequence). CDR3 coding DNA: TGTGCCAGCAGCCCCGATCAAGAGACCCAGTACTTC. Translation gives CASSPDQETQYF.

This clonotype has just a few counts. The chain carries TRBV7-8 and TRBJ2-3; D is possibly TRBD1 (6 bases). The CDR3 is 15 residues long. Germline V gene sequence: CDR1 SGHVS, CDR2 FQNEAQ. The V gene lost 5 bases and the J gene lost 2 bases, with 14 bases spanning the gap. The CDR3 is CASSPWTASTDTQYF. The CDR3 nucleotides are TGTGCCAGCAGCCCTTGGACAGCTTCCACAGATACGCAGTATTTT.

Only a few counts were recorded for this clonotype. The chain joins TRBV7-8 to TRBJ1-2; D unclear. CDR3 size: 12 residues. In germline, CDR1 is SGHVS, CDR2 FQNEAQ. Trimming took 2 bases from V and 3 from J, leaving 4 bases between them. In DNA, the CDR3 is TGTGCCAGCAGCTTAACAGACTATGGCTACACCTTC. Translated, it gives CASSLTDYGYTF.

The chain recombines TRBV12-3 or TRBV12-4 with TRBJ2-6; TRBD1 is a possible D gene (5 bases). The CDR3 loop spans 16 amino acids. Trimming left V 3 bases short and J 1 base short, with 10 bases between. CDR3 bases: TGTGCCAGCAGTTTGGACACCACGTCTGGGGCCAACGTCCTGACTTTC. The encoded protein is CASSLDTTSGANVLTF.

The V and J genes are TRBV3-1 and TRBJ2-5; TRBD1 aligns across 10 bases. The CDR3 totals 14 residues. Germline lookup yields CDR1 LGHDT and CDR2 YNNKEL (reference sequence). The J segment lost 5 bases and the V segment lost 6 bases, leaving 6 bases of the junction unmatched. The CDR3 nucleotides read TGTGCCAGCAGAGGGACAGGGGCTTTGGAGACCCAGTACTTC. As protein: CASRGTGALETQYF.

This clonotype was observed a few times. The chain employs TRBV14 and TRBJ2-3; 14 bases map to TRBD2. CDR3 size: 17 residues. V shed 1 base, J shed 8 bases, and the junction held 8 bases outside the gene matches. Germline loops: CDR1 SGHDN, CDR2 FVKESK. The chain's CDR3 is CASSQVGLAGGGVTQYF. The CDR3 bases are TGTGCCAGCAGCCAAGTTGGACTAGCGGGAGGTGGTGTTACGCAGTATTTT.

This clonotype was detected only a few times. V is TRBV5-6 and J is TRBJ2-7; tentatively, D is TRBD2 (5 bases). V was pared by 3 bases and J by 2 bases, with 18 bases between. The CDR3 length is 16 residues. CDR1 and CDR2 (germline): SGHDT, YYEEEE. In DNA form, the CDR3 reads TGTGCCAGCAGCTCCCGGACGTCTAGCATCCCCTACGAGCAGTACGTC. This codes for CASSSRTSSIPYEQYV.

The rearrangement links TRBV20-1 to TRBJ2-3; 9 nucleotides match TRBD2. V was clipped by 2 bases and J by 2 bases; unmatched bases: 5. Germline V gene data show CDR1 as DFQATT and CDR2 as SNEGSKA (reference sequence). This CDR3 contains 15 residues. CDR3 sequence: CSARRLADLTDTQYF. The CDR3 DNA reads TGCAGTGCTAGACGACTAGCGGACCTCACAGATACGCAGTATTTT.

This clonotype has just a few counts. CDR3 protein: CASSLNGGHQPQHF. The DNA of the CDR3 is TGTGCCAGCAGCTTAAACGGGGGGCATCAGCCCCAGCATTTT. The J gene is TRBJ1-5, the V gene TRBV7-9, with a weak D call TRBD1 (6 bases). Between the trimmed V and J ends, which lost 2 bases and 5 bases, there was a span of 10 bases. The CDR3 has 14 residues. The germline V gene has CDR1 SEHNR and CDR2 FQNEAQ (reference sequence).

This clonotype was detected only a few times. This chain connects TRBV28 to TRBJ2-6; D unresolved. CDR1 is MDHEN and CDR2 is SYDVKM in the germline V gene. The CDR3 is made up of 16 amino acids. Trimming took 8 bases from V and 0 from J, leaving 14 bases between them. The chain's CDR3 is CASASSSASGANVLTF. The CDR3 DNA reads TGTGCCAGCGCCTCCTCATCTGCCTCTGGGGCCAACGTCCTGACTTTC.

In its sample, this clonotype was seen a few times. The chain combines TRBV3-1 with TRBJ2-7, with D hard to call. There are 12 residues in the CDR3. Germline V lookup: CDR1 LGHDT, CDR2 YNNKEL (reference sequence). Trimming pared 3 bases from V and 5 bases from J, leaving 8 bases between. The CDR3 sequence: CASSQGSNEQYV. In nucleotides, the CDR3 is TGTGCCAGCAGCCAGGGCAGCAACGAGCAGTACGTC.

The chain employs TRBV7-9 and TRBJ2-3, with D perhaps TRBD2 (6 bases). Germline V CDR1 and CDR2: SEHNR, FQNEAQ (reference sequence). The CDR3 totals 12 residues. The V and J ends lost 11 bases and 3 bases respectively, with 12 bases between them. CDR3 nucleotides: TGTGCCGGCGCGCGGGGTACAGATACGCAGTATTTT. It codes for CAGARGTDTQYF.

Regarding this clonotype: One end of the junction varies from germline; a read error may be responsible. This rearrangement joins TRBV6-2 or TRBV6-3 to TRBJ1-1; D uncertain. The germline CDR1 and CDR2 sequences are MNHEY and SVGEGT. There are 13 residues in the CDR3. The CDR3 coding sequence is TGTGCCAGCAGTTACACGGGGAACGCTGAAGCTTTCTTT. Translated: CASSYTGNAEAFF.

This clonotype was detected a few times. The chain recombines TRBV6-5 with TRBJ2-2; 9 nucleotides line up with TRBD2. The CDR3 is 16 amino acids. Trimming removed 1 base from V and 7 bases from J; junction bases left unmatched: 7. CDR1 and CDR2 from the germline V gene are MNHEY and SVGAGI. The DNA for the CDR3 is TGTGCCAGCAGTTACTTTGCGGGAGGGCCCGTCGGGGAGCTGTTTTTT. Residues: CASSYFAGGPVGELFF.